The TCR beta chain described here comes from a study of PD-1 blockade in classical Hodgkin lymphoma. Study-wide results and caveats: At baseline, newly diagnosed patients reportedly showed less TCR diversity than healthy donors. What drove the repertoire differences, possibly disease activity or prior therapy, has not been defined.

With regard to this clone: As yet, its antigen is unknown.

Libraries were prepared by immunoSEQ multiplex PCR; TCRdb keeps only in-frame clonotypes and omits some of them. The sample records under 40,000 clones, about 85% being singletons. The time point is: newly diagnosed, previously untreated cHL patient sample. Magnetic negative selection of thawed PBMCs was the method by which CD4+ T cells were purified. Comparison used PBMCs from newly diagnosed, untreated classical Hodgkin lymphoma. Sequencing was done on a sample of CD4+ T cells from blood. The receptor's source is a human donor with classical Hodgkin lymphoma.

The CDR3 is CASSLGGVSNQPQHF. The CDR3 nucleotides read TGTGCCAGCAGCTTAGGTGGGGTTAGCAATCAGCCCCAGCATTTT. The chain is built from TRBV7-6 and TRBJ1-5; D call uncertain. Germline-derived CDR1 and CDR2 are SGHVS and FNYEAQ. The CDR3 spans 15 residues. V was cut by 1 base and J by 0 bases, with 7 bases left in between.